These T cell receptor beta chains were read from a single sample in a study of CD8+CD57+ T cells in acquired aplastic anemia. In TCRdb, the reads were re-called with MiXCR into one record per CDR3 protein. The sample has 120,000 or so distinct CDR3 sequences, roughly 40% seen once. The sequenced sample consisted of sorted CD4+, CD8+, or CD8+CD57+ T cells (not recorded which) from PBMCs. All receptors come from a human donor with aplastic anemia. The CDR3 runs from the conserved cysteine through the conserved F or W. A D gene is named only where the DNA matches it firmly. Clone size is not always given. Where it is, it says once, few, many or a class for expanded clones.

J gene: TRBJ1-5; CDR3 length: 16; D gene: .; clone size: .; V gene: TRBV5-6; CDR3 DNA: TGTGCCAGCAGCTTGCGTGGGGATCATAGCAATCAGCCCCAGCATTTT; CDR3 protein: CASSLRGDHSNQPQHF
J gene: TRBJ2-3; CDR3 length: 16; D gene: TRBD2; clone size: .; V gene: TRBV5-6; CDR3 DNA: TGTGCCAGCAGCTCGACTAGCGGGGGGGCCAAAGATACGCAGTATTTT; CDR3 protein: CASSSTSGGAKDTQYF
J gene: TRBJ2-1; CDR3 length: 13; D gene: TRBD1; clone size: .; V gene: TRBV19; CDR3 DNA: TGTGCCACCAAGGACAGGCTCAGCAATGAGCAGTTCTTC; CDR3 protein: CATKDRLSNEQFF
J gene: TRBJ2-7; CDR3 length: 16; D gene: TRBD1; clone size: many; V gene: TRBV4-3; CDR3 DNA: TGCGCCAGCAGCCAAACAACAGGGGGCGGAATCTACGAGCAGTACTTC; CDR3 protein: CASSQTTGGGIYEQYF
J gene: TRBJ2-5; CDR3 length: 14; D gene: TRBD2; clone size: once; V gene: TRBV20-1; CDR3 DNA: TGCAGTGCTAGGGGAGCGGGGGGACCAGAGACCCAGTACTTC; CDR3 protein: CSARGAGGPETQYF
J gene: TRBJ1-1; CDR3 length: 14; D gene: .; clone size: .; V gene: TRBV7-9; CDR3 DNA: TGTGCCAGCAGCTTAGCCTGGGGGAACACTGAAGCTTTCTTT; CDR3 protein: CASSLAWGNTEAFF
J gene: TRBJ1-2; CDR3 length: 15; D gene: TRBD1; clone size: few; V gene: TRBV3-1; CDR3 DNA: TGTGCCAGCAGCCTTCTCGGACAGGGGAACTATGGCTACACCTTC; CDR3 protein: CASSLLGQGNYGYTF
J gene: TRBJ1-4; CDR3 length: 17; D gene: TRBD1; clone size: .; V gene: TRBV12-5; CDR3 DNA: TGTGCTAGTGGTTTGGTACTAGGACAGGTTCCTATGGAAAAACTGTTTTTT; CDR3 protein: CASGLVLGQVPMEKLFF
J gene: TRBJ2-5; CDR3 length: 16; D gene: .; clone size: many; V gene: TRBV6-1; CDR3 DNA: TGTGCCAGCAGTCCCCTAGGGACCGGACCCCAAGAGACCCAGTACTTC; CDR3 protein: CASSPLGTGPQETQYF
J gene: TRBJ2-1; CDR3 length: 12; D gene: .; clone size: many; V gene: TRBV2; CDR3 DNA: TGTGCCAGCAGTGGAGGTTTCCATGAGCAGTTCTTC; CDR3 protein: CASSGGFHEQFF
J gene: TRBJ2-7; CDR3 length: 13; D gene: .; clone size: .; V gene: TRBV27; CDR3 DNA: TGTGCCCGCTGGGATGGAGGGCGAAGCGAGCAGTACTTC; CDR3 protein: CARWDGGRSEQYF
J gene: TRBJ1-6; CDR3 length: 15; D gene: .; clone size: many; V gene: TRBV19; CDR3 DNA: TGTGCCAGTAGTCTACAAATCCCCGCTAATTCACCCCTCCACTTT; CDR3 protein: CASSLQIPANSPLHF
J gene: TRBJ1-5; CDR3 length: 14; D gene: TRBD1; clone size: .; V gene: TRBV10-2; CDR3 DNA: TGCGCCAGCAGTGCAGGGGGCGAGGGTCAGCCCCAGCATTTT; CDR3 protein: CASSAGGEGQPQHF
J gene: TRBJ1-2; CDR3 length: 14; D gene: .; clone size: many; V gene: TRBV7-6; CDR3 DNA: TGTGCCAGCAGTGAACAACAGGGTTCCTATGGCTACACCTTC; CDR3 protein: CASSEQQGSYGYTF
J gene: TRBJ1-2; CDR3 length: 14; D gene: TRBD1; clone size: .; V gene: TRBV19; CDR3 DNA: TGTGCCAGTAGTACGGGACAGGGCAACTATGGCTACACCTTC; CDR3 protein: CASSTGQGNYGYTF
J gene: TRBJ2-1; CDR3 length: 15; D gene: TRBD2; clone size: once; V gene: TRBV6-1; CDR3 DNA: TGTGCCAGCAGGCTCAGCGGGGGCCCCGGGAATGAGCAGTTCTTC; CDR3 protein: CASRLSGGPGNEQFF
J gene: TRBJ1-2; CDR3 length: 12; D gene: .; clone size: many; V gene: TRBV28; CDR3 DNA: TGTGCCAGCAGCCCCAGGAACTATGGCTACACCTTC; CDR3 protein: CASSPRNYGYTF
J gene: TRBJ1-2; CDR3 length: 14; D gene: TRBD1; clone size: .; V gene: TRBV29-1; CDR3 DNA: TGCAGCGTTGAAGTTAACAGGGGGCAGGATGGCTACACCTTC; CDR3 protein: CSVEVNRGQDGYTF
J gene: TRBJ1-2; CDR3 length: 13; D gene: .; clone size: many; V gene: TRBV29-1; CDR3 DNA: TGCAGCGTTGCTGGACAGACTAACTATGGCTACACCTTC; CDR3 protein: CSVAGQTNYGYTF
J gene: TRBJ1-4; CDR3 length: 14; D gene: .; clone size: .; V gene: TRBV9; CDR3 DNA: TGTGCCAGCAGCGTAGAGGCAGCAAATGAAAAACTGTTTTTT; CDR3 protein: CASSVEAANEKLFF
J gene: TRBJ2-5; CDR3 length: 16; D gene: TRBD2; clone size: .; V gene: TRBV27; CDR3 DNA: TGTGCCAGCAGTTTAAGGCTAGCGGGGGGCCTAGAGACCCAGTACTTC; CDR3 protein: CASSLRLAGGLETQYF
J gene: TRBJ1-5; CDR3 length: 15; D gene: TRBD1; clone size: .; V gene: TRBV10-3; CDR3 DNA: TGTGCCATCAGTGACAGGGGGCTTAGCAATCAGCCCCAGCATTTT; CDR3 protein: CAISDRGLSNQPQHF
J gene: TRBJ2-7; CDR3 length: 14; D gene: .; clone size: .; V gene: TRBV19; CDR3 DNA: TGTGCCAGTACCCTCGGCCAGGGAACGGGGGAGCAGTACTTC; CDR3 protein: CASTLGQGTGEQYF
J gene: TRBJ2-7; CDR3 length: 18; D gene: TRBD2; clone size: .; V gene: TRBV2; CDR3 DNA: TGTGCCAGCAGTGCCAAGCAATCATGGAGCGGGGGGAGCTACGAGCAGTACTTC; CDR3 protein: CASSAKQSWSGGSYEQYF
J gene: TRBJ1-2; CDR3 length: 14; D gene: .; clone size: many; V gene: TRBV9; CDR3 DNA: TGTGCCAGCAGCGTAGTTCTCAGACTATATGGCTACACCTTC; CDR3 protein: CASSVVLRLYGYTF
J gene: TRBJ2-5; CDR3 length: 15; D gene: TRBD2; clone size: many; V gene: TRBV2; CDR3 DNA: TGTGCCAGCAGCGCGGTCGGGGGGGCCGGGGAGACCCAGTACTTC; CDR3 protein: CASSAVGGAGETQYF
J gene: TRBJ1-6; CDR3 length: 14; D gene: .; clone size: many; V gene: TRBV5-1; CDR3 DNA: TGCGCCAGCAGCGGCGGGGACACCCATTCACCCCTCCACTTT; CDR3 protein: CASSGGDTHSPLHF
J gene: TRBJ2-4; CDR3 length: 14; D gene: TRBD1; clone size: many; V gene: TRBV9; CDR3 DNA: TGTGCCAGCAGCGTAGTAGGGACAGATAACATTCAGTACTTC; CDR3 protein: CASSVVGTDNIQYF
J gene: TRBJ2-7; CDR3 length: 13; D gene: .; clone size: many; V gene: TRBV5-6; CDR3 DNA: TGTGCCAGCAGCTTGCAGGGGAGGTACGAGCAGTACTTC; CDR3 protein: CASSLQGRYEQYF
J gene: TRBJ1-1; CDR3 length: 14; D gene: .; clone size: .; V gene: TRBV7-4; CDR3 DNA: TGTGCCAGCAGCCTTCGACAGGCGACTACTGAAGCTTTCTTT; CDR3 protein: CASSLRQATTEAFF
J gene: TRBJ1-6; CDR3 length: 16; D gene: .; clone size: .; V gene: TRBV27; CDR3 DNA: TGTGCCAGCAGTTTAAGGGGCAGCTCCTATAATTCACCCCTCCACTTT; CDR3 protein: CASSLRGSSYNSPLHF
J gene: TRBJ1-6; CDR3 length: 12; D gene: .; clone size: many; V gene: TRBV11-3; CDR3 DNA: TGTGCCAGGACGGTTGATAATTCACCCCTCCACTTT; CDR3 protein: CARTVDNSPLHF
J gene: TRBJ1-2; CDR3 length: 11; D gene: .; clone size: few; V gene: TRBV30; CDR3 DNA: TGTGCCTGGACAGTTAACTATGGCTACACCTTC; CDR3 protein: CAWTVNYGYTF
J gene: TRBJ1-5; CDR3 length: 15; D gene: TRBD1; clone size: many; V gene: TRBV20-1; CDR3 DNA: TGCAGTGCTAGACCCCCGGACAGGAGCTATCAGCCCCAGCATTTT; CDR3 protein: CSARPPDRSYQPQHF
J gene: TRBJ2-7; CDR3 length: 16; D gene: .; clone size: .; V gene: TRBV11-2; CDR3 DNA: TGTGCCAGCAGCTCGTTAGCGGCCCAGAGCTCCTACGAGCAGTACTTC; CDR3 protein: CASSSLAAQSSYEQYF
J gene: TRBJ1-1; CDR3 length: 15; D gene: TRBD1; clone size: many; V gene: TRBV6-1; CDR3 DNA: TGTGCCAGCAGTGCTTCCTCAGGGGGCGAGACTGAAGCTTTCTTT; CDR3 protein: CASSASSGGETEAFF
J gene: TRBJ1-1; CDR3 length: 14; D gene: .; clone size: few; V gene: TRBV12-3/TRBV12-4; CDR3 DNA: TGTGCCAGCCGTACTGGGGGGATGAACACTGAAGCTTTCTTT; CDR3 protein: CASRTGGMNTEAFF
J gene: TRBJ2-3; CDR3 length: 13; D gene: .; clone size: many; V gene: TRBV7-2; CDR3 DNA: TGTGCCAGCAGCTTAGGCCCTGTTGATACGCAGTATTTT; CDR3 protein: CASSLGPVDTQYF
J gene: TRBJ2-7; CDR3 length: 14; D gene: .; clone size: many; V gene: TRBV5-1; CDR3 DNA: TGCGCCAGCAGACCCTCCGGGACGTTCTACGAGCAGTACTTC; CDR3 protein: CASRPSGTFYEQYF
J gene: TRBJ1-1; CDR3 length: 16; D gene: .; clone size: many; V gene: TRBV7-2; CDR3 DNA: TGTGCCAGCAGCTTATTGTATCCAGAACCGAACACTGAAGCTTTCTTT; CDR3 protein: CASSLLYPEPNTEAFF
J gene: TRBJ2-6; CDR3 length: 15; D gene: .; clone size: few; V gene: TRBV2; CDR3 DNA: TGTGCCAGCAGTGACGTCGGGGTTGGGGCCAACGTCCTGACTTTC; CDR3 protein: CASSDVGVGANVLTF
J gene: TRBJ2-1; CDR3 length: 13; D gene: .; clone size: .; V gene: TRBV2; CDR3 DNA: TGTGCCAGCAGTGACTCGTGGGCTCCCAGGCAGTTCTTC; CDR3 protein: CASSDSWAPRQFF
J gene: TRBJ2-7; CDR3 length: 12; D gene: .; clone size: few; V gene: TRBV2; CDR3 DNA: TGTGCCAGCGTGGACACCACGGACGAGAAGTACTTC; CDR3 protein: CASVDTTDEKYF
J gene: TRBJ2-1; CDR3 length: 13; D gene: TRBD2; clone size: once; V gene: TRBV24-1; CDR3 DNA: TGTGCCACCAGTGATTGGGCTAGCGGTAAGCAGTTCTTC; CDR3 protein: CATSDWASGKQFF
J gene: TRBJ1-2; CDR3 length: 12; D gene: .; clone size: .; V gene: TRBV7-9; CDR3 DNA: TGTGCCAGCAGTGAAGACCCAGGTGGCTACACCTTC; CDR3 protein: CASSEDPGGYTF
J gene: TRBJ1-6; CDR3 length: 15; D gene: .; clone size: few; V gene: TRBV7-9; CDR3 DNA: TGTGCCAGCAGCTTAACGGATCTTAATAATTCACCCCTCCACTTT; CDR3 protein: CASSLTDLNNSPLHF
J gene: TRBJ2-3; CDR3 length: 13; D gene: .; clone size: .; V gene: TRBV19; CDR3 DNA: TGTGCCAGTAGTTACACAATCACAGATACGCAGTATTTT; CDR3 protein: CASSYTITDTQYF
J gene: TRBJ1-1; CDR3 length: 11; D gene: .; clone size: many; V gene: TRBV7-8; CDR3 DNA: TGTGCCAGCAGCCCGGACACTGAAGCTTTCTTT; CDR3 protein: CASSPDTEAFF
J gene: TRBJ1-6; CDR3 length: 16; D gene: .; clone size: .; V gene: TRBV2; CDR3 DNA: TGTGCCAGCAGTGATCGACTCAGGCCGTATAATTCACCCCTCCACTTT; CDR3 protein: CASSDRLRPYNSPLHF
J gene: TRBJ1-6; CDR3 length: 16; D gene: TRBD1; clone size: many; V gene: TRBV7-9; CDR3 DNA: TGTGCCAGCAGCTTACCAGGGGGAAATACGAATTCACCCCTCCACTTT; CDR3 protein: CASSLPGGNTNSPLHF
J gene: TRBJ1-5; CDR3 length: 14; D gene: .; clone size: many; V gene: TRBV24-1; CDR3 DNA: TGTGCCACCAGTGCTGGGGGGGCAAATCAGCCCCAGCATTTT; CDR3 protein: CATSAGGANQPQHF
J gene: TRBJ1-1; CDR3 length: 12; D gene: .; clone size: many; V gene: TRBV20-1; CDR3 DNA: TGCAGTGCTAGAGTGGCGAACACTGAAGCTTTCTTT; CDR3 protein: CSARVANTEAFF
J gene: TRBJ2-5; CDR3 length: 12; D gene: .; clone size: .; V gene: TRBV7-2; CDR3 DNA: TGTGCCAGCAGTTCGAGGGTGGGGGACCAGTACTTC; CDR3 protein: CASSSRVGDQYF